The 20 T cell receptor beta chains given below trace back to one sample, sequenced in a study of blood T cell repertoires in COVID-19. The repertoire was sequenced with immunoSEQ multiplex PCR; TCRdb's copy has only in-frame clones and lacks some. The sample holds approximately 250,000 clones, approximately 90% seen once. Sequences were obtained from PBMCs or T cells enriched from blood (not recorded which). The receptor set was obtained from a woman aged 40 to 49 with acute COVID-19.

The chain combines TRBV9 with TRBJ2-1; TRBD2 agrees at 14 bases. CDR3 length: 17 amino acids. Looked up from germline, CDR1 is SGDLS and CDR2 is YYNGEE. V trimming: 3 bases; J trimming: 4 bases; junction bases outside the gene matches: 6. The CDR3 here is CASSGSGTSGGYNEQFF. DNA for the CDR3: TGTGCCAGCAGCGGGTCCGGGACTAGCGGGGGTTACAATGAGCAGTTCTTC.

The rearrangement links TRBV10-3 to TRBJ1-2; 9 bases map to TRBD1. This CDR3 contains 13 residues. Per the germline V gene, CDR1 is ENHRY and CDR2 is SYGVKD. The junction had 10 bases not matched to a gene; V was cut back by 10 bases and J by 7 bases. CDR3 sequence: CATSRDRVSGYTF. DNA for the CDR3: TGTGCCACCTCCCGGGACAGGGTGAGTGGCTACACCTTC.

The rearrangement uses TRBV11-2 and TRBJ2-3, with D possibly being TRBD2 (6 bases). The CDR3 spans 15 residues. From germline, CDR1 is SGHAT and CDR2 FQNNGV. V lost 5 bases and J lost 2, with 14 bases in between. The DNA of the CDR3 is TGTGCCAGCAGCGCGAGGGCGGGGAACACAGATACGCAGTATTTT. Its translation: CASSARAGNTDTQYF.

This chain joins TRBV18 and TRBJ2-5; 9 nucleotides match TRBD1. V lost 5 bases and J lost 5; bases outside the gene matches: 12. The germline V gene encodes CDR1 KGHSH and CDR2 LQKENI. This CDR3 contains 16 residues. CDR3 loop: CASSTSPTGGGETQYF. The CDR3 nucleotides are TGTGCCAGCTCAACGTCCCCCACAGGGGGCGGGGAGACCCAGTACTTC.

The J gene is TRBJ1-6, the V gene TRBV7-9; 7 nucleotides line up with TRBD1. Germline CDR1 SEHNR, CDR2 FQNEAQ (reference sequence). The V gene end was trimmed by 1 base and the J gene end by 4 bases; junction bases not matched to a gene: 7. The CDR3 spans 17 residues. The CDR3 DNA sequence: TGTGCCAGCAGCTTAGACCTGACAGGGAGTTATAATTCACCCCTCCACTTT. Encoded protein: CASSLDLTGSYNSPLHF.

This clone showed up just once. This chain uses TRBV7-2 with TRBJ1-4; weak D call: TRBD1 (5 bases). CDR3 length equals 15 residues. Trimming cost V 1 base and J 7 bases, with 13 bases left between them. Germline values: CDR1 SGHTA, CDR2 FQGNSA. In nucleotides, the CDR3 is TGTGCCAGCAGCTTAGGGGGGATGGGGGGTGAAAAACTGTTTTTT. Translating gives CASSLGGMGGEKLFF.

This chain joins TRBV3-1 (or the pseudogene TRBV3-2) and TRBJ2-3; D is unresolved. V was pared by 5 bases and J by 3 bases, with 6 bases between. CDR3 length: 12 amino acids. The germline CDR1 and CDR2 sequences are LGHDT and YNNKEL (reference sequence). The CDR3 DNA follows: TGTGCCAGCAGCGAGTTTACAGATACGCAGTATTTT. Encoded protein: CASSEFTDTQYF.

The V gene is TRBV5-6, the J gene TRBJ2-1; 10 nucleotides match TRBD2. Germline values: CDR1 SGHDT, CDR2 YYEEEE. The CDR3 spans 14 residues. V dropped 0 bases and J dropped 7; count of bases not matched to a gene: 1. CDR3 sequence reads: CASSLGLAGNEQFF. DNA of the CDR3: TGTGCCAGCAGCTTGGGACTAGCGGGTAATGAGCAGTTCTTC.

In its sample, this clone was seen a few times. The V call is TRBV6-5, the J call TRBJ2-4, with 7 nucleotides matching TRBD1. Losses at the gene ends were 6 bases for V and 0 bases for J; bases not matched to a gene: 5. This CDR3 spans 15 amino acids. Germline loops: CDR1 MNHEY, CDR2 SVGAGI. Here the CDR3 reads CASRGDSLAKNIQYF. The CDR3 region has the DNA TGTGCCAGCAGAGGGGACAGTTTAGCCAAAAACATTCAGTACTTC.

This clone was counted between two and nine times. This CDR3 is CAISQGLYGYTF. As DNA, the CDR3 is TGTGCCATCAGCCAGGGACTCTATGGCTACACCTTC. The rearrangement uses TRBV10-3 and TRBJ1-2, with D perhaps TRBD1 (5 bases). The CDR3 is 12 residues long. V lost 6 bases to trimming and J lost 4 bases, with 9 bases between them. Germline V gene lookup returns CDR1 ENHRY and CDR2 SYGVKD.

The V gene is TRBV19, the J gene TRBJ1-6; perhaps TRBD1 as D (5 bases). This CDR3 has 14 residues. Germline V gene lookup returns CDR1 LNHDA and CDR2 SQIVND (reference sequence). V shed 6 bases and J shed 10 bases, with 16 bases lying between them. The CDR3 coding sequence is TGTGCCAGTAGGGGGCGTTCCCCATTCTCACCCCTCCACTTT. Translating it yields CASRGRSPFSPLHF.

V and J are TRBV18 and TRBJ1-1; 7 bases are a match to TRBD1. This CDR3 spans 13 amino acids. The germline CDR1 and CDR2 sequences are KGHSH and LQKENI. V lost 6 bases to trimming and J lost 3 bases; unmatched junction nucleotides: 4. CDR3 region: CASSGQAYTEAFF. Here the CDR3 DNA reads TGTGCCAGCTCCGGACAGGCTTACACTGAAGCTTTCTTT.

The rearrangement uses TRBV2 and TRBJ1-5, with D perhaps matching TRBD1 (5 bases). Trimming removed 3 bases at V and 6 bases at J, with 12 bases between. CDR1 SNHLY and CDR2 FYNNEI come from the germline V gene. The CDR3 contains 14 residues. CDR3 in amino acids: CASSDWQGGQPQHF. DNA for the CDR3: TGTGCCAGCAGTGACTGGCAGGGAGGTCAGCCCCAGCATTTT.

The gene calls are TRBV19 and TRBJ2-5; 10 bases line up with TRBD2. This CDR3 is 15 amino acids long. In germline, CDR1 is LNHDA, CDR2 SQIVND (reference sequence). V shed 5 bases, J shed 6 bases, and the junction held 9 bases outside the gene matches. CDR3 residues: CASSLQGLASKTQYF. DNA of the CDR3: TGTGCCAGTAGTCTCCAGGGACTAGCGTCGAAGACCCAGTACTTC.

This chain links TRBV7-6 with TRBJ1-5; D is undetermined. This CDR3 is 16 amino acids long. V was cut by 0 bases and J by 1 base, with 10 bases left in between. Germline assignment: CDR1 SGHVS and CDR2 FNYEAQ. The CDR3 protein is CASSLATPESNQPQHF. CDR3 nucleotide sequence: TGTGCCAGCAGCTTAGCGACTCCGGAGAGCAATCAGCCCCAGCATTTT.

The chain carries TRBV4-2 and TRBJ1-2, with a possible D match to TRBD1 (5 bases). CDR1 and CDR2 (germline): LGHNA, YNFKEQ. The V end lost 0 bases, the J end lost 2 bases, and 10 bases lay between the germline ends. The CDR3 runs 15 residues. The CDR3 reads CASSQETSGNYGYTF. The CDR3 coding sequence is TGTGCCAGCAGCCAAGAAACGTCAGGGAACTATGGCTACACCTTC.

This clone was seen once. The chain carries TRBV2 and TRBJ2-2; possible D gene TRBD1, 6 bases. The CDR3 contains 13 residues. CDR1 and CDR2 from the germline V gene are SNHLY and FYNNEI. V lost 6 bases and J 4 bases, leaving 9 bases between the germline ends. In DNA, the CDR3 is TGTGCCAGCAGGACAGGAATCACCGGGGAGCTGTTTTTT. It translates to CASRTGITGELFF.

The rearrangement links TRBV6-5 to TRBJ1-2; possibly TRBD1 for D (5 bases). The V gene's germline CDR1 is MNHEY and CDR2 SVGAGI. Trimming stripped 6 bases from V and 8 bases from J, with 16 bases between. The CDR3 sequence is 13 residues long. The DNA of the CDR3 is TGTGCCAGCAGACCCGCACAGGCCCGGGGCTACACCTTC. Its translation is CASRPAQARGYTF.

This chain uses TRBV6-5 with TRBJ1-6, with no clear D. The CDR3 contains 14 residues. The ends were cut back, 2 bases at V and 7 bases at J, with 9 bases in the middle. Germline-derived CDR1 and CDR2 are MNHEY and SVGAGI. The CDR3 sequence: CASSYEGLNSPLHF. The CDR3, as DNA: TGTGCCAGCAGTTACGAGGGTTTGAATTCACCCCTCCACTTT.

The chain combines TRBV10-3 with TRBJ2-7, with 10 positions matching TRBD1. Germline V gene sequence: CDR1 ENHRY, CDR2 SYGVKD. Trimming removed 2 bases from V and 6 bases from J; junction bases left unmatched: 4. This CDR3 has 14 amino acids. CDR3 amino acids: CAISEGTGEFEQYV. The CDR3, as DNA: TGTGCCATCAGTGAGGGGACAGGGGAGTTCGAGCAGTACGTC.